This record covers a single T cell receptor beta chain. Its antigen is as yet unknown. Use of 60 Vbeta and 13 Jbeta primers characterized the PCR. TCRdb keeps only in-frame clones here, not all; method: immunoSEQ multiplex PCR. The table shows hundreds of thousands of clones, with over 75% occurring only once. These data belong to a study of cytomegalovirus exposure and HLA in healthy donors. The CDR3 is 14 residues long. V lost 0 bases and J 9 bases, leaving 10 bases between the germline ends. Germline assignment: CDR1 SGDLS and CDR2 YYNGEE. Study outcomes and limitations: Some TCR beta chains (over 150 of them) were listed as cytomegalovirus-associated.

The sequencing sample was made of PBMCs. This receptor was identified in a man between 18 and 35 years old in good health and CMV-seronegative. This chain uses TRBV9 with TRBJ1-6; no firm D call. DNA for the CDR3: TGTGCCAGCAGCGTAGAGGGAGGGTCTTCACCCCTCCACTTT. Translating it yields CASSVEGGSSPLHF.